The 5 T cell receptor beta chains reported below all come from one sample, sequenced in a study of shared clonotypes between healthy human individuals. Assay used: immunoSEQ multiplex PCR; TCRdb lists only in-frame clones, some missing. The data show 2 million to 2.5 million clones, with over 85% seen just once and around 0.4% held by the top ten. The sequenced material came from naive CD4+ T cells from PBMCs. Subset described: CD45RA+ positively selected. The source of these receptors is a man younger than 35 in good health. Some clones in this sample may be carry-over from other donors' samples.

This chain links TRBV28 with TRBJ2-7; D is unresolved. V dropped 3 bases and J dropped 3 bases, with 9 bases sitting between them. Looked up from germline, CDR1 is MDHEN and CDR2 is SYDVKM. The CDR3 length is 13 residues. Here the CDR3 DNA reads TGTGCCAGCAGTTTCCTACGGGTCTACGAGCAGTACTTC. This codes for CASSFLRVYEQYF.

Worth noting for this clone: A junction boundary mismatches the germline segment, possibly from a read error. This chain links TRBV5-6 with TRBJ1-2, with 8 bases that match TRBD1. Germline V gene lookup returns CDR1 SGHDT and CDR2 YYEEEE. CDR3 length: 15 residues. The chain's CDR3 is CASSRTGGGQAVSRF. The CDR3 DNA sequence: TGTGCCAGCAGCCGAACCGGGGGGGGACAGGCCGTTTCCCGCTTC.

V gene TRBV28 combines with J gene TRBJ2-7, with no clear D. The CDR3 spans 15 residues. The V gene lost 3 bases and the J gene lost 7 bases, with 19 bases spanning the gap. Germline lookup yields CDR1 MDHEN and CDR2 SYDVKM. This CDR3 is CASSFISYSAKEQYF. DNA of the CDR3: TGTGCCAGCAGTTTTATTAGTTATTCGGCTAAGGAGCAGTACTTC.

The chain combines TRBV7-6 with TRBJ2-5, with D possibly matching TRBD1 (5 bases). Trimming took off 2 bases at V and 5 bases at J, with 15 bases between the two ends. The CDR3 sequence is 15 residues long. Per the germline V gene, CDR1 is SGHVS and CDR2 is FNYEAQ. CDR3 nucleotide sequence: TGTGCCAGCAGCTTATATAGGGGTTCTGGTGAGACCCAGTACTTC. It encodes CASSLYRGSGETQYF.

The gene calls are TRBV19 and TRBJ1-5; 8 nucleotides match TRBD1. The CDR3 spans 14 residues. Germline V CDR1 and CDR2: LNHDA, SQIVND (reference sequence). V trimming: 9 bases; J trimming: 1 base; junction bases outside the gene matches: 5. The CDR3 sequence: CASDRGLSNQPQHF. CDR3 coding DNA: TGTGCCAGCGACAGGGGTTTGAGCAATCAGCCCCAGCATTTT.